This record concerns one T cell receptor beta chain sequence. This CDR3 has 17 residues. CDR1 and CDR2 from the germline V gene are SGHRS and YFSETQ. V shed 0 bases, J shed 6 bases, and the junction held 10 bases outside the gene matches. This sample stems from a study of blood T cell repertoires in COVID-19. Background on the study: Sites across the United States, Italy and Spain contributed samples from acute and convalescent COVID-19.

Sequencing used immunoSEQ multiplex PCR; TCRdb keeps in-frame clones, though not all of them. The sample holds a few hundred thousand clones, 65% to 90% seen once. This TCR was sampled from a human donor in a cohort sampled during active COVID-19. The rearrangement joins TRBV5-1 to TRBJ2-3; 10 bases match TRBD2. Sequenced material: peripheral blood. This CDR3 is CASSLALAGARADTQYF. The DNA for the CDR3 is TGCGCCAGCAGCTTGGCCCTAGCGGGGGCCCGGGCCGATACGCAGTATTTT.